The T cell receptor (beta chain) under discussion was sequenced for a study of blood T cell repertoires in COVID-19. Turning to the study itself: The samples span acute and convalescent COVID-19 from the United States, Italy and Spain. The analysed material was cDNA or gDNA that came from T cells, B-cell-depleted T cells, or PBMCs.

Germline V lookup: CDR1 MNHEY, CDR2 SVGEGT. This CDR3 is 16 amino acids long. Losses at the gene ends were 6 bases for V and 3 bases for J; bases not matched to a gene: 7. Original processing methods: Amplifying reference gene primers gave estimates of nucleated cell counts. TCRdb keeps only in-frame clones here, not all; method: immunoSEQ multiplex PCR. The V and J calls and clone size are taken from that table; D and trimming were inferred from the DNA. Seen here are under 110,000 clones, 71% observed once, and the top ten hold 0.75% to 1%. This receptor was taken from a human donor with acute or convalescent COVID-19. The donor label of this sample is uncertain. V and J are TRBV6-2 or TRBV6-3 and TRBJ1-6, with 8 nucleotides matching TRBD1. Sequenced input: peripheral blood. CDR3 DNA: TGTGCCAGCAGCCCTGGACAGGGTCTCTATAATTCACCCCTCCACTTT. Its protein is CASSPGQGLYNSPLHF.